This entry lists 19 T cell receptor beta chains sequenced from one sample in a study of T cells in Graves' hyperthyroidism and ophthalmopathy. TCR beta CDR3 regions were amplified from RNA transcripts. First-round RT-PCR with HTBI primers amplified the TCR CDR3 region. TCRdb ran MiXCR on the multiplex PCR reads and lists one entry per CDR3 protein. The table includes 280,000 or so distinct CDR3 sequences, around 25% detected once. Sequenced input: blood. All receptors come from a man aged 35 to 55 with Graves' hyperthyroidism that later progressed to Graves' ophthalmopathy.

This clonotype was observed many times. The chain combines TRBV4-2 with TRBJ1-5, with 10 bases aligning to TRBD1. The length of the CDR3 is 15 residues. V gave up 1 base and J gave up 6 bases; unmatched junction bases: 3. Germline loops: CDR1 LGHNA, CDR2 YNFKEQ. The chain's CDR3 is CASSQADRGPQPQHF. CDR3 DNA sequence: TGTGCCAGCAGCCAAGCTGACAGGGGGCCTCAGCCCCAGCATTTT.

In DNA, the CDR3 is TGTGCCAGCAGCCCGACAGTTGAGTGGACCCAGTACTTC. Protein sequence: CASSPTVEWTQYF. This chain joins TRBV27 and TRBJ2-5; possible D gene TRBD1, 5 bases. The V gene lost 6 bases and the J gene lost 7 bases, with 15 bases spanning the gap. The CDR3 spans 13 residues. Germline-derived CDR1 and CDR2 are MNHEY and SMNVEV (reference sequence).

This clonotype was recorded many times. The V call is TRBV2, the J call TRBJ1-1, with no clear D. With 3 bases removed from V and 4 bases from J, the gap between germline ends came to 18 bases. CDR3 length: 16 residues. From germline, CDR1 is SNHLY and CDR2 FYNNEI. The CDR3 loop reads CASSDPTDGITTEAFF. Written as DNA, the CDR3 is TGTGCCAGCAGTGACCCAACGGATGGCATTACCACTGAAGCTTTCTTT. Together with reference TRBV2 and TRBJ1-1, the CDR3 gives the full variable domain: EPEVTQTPSHQVTQMGQEVILRCVPISNHLYFYWYRQILGQKVEFLVSFYNNEISEKSEIFDDQFSVERPDGSNFTLKIRSTKLEDSAMYFCASSDPTDGITTEAFFGQGTRLTVV.

This clonotype occurred many times. V is TRBV30 and J is TRBJ1-1; possibly TRBD1 for D (5 bases). CDR3 length: 12 residues. Germline V lookup: CDR1 GTSNPN, CDR2 SVGIG (reference sequence). The V end lost 5 bases, the J end lost 1 base, and 8 bases lay between the germline ends. In nucleotides, the CDR3 is TGTGCCTGGGACAGAACGAACACTGAAGCTTTCTTT. This codes for CAWDRTNTEAFF.

The gene calls are TRBV29-1 and TRBJ2-5; a weak D match, TRBD1 (5 bases). The CDR3 consists of 13 residues. V was clipped by 2 bases and J by 3 bases, with 10 bases between them. Germline V CDR1 and CDR2: SQVTM, ANQGSEA. Here the CDR3 DNA reads TGCAGCGTTGAACCGGAAGGGGAAGAGACCCAGTACTTC. Its translation: CSVEPEGEETQYF. The entire variable domain, with the rest obtained from reference TRBV29-1 and TRBJ2-5, is as follows: SAVISQKPSRDICQRGTSLTIQCQVDSQVTMMFWYRQQPGQSLTLIATANQGSEATYESGFVIDKFPISRPNLTFSTLTVSNMSPEDSSIYLCSVEPEGEETQYFGPGTRLLVL.

This clonotype was counted only a few times. The V and J genes are TRBV29-1 and TRBJ2-7, with D possibly matching TRBD1 (5 bases). Trimming shortened V by 1 base and J by 0 bases, and 13 bases separated the two germline ends. CDR1 is SQVTM and CDR2 is ANQGSEA in the germline V gene. The CDR3 sequence is 15 residues long. The CDR3 nucleotides are TGCAGCGTTGAAGCCGAAACAGGAAACTCCTACGAGCAGTACTTC. It specifies CSVEAETGNSYEQYF.

This clonotype was found many times. V and J are TRBV24-1 and TRBJ2-7; tentatively, D is TRBD2 (5 bases). The CDR3 totals 13 residues. The germline V gene encodes CDR1 KGHDR and CDR2 SFDVKD. V was clipped by 8 bases and J by 3 bases, with 13 bases between them. Here the CDR3 reads CATNHGNVYEQYF. The CDR3 DNA follows: TGTGCCACCAACCACGGGAATGTCTACGAGCAGTACTTC.

V usage is TRBV20-1 and J usage is TRBJ2-2; unclear D gene. The CDR3 runs to 15 residues. V was pared by 0 bases and J by 6 bases, with 14 bases between. Germline V gives CDR1 DFQATT, CDR2 SNEGSKA (reference sequence). CDR3 region: CSARDIRDHSGELFF. In nucleotides, the CDR3 is TGCAGTGCTAGAGATATAAGAGACCACTCCGGGGAGCTGTTTTTT.

This clonotype appeared many times. The V and J genes are TRBV28 and TRBJ2-7; D is perhaps TRBD1 or TRBD2 (5 bases each). This CDR3 spans 15 amino acids. Germline CDR1 reads MDHEN; CDR2 reads SYDVKM. The ends were cut back, 2 bases at V and 6 bases at J, with 17 bases in the middle. This chain's CDR3 is CASSLAGSRAGEQYF. CDR3 bases: TGTGCCAGCAGTTTAGCCGGATCCAGGGCGGGCGAGCAGTACTTC.

V and J are TRBV3-1 and TRBJ1-1; weak D call: TRBD1 (5 bases). This CDR3 comprises 13 residues. V was pared by 0 bases and J by 8 bases, with 10 bases between. Germline V gives CDR1 LGHDT, CDR2 YNNKEL (reference sequence). In DNA, the CDR3 is TGTGCCAGCAGCCAAGATTTACAGGCGGAAGCTTTCTTT. As protein: CASSQDLQAEAFF.

This clonotype was counted a few times. V is TRBV3-1 and J is TRBJ2-7; D not resolved. V was shortened by 4 bases and J by 3 bases, with 16 bases between the two germline ends. Germline lookup yields CDR1 LGHDT and CDR2 YNNKEL (reference sequence). The CDR3 covers 15 residues. CDR3 in amino acids: CASSLGYSGDYEQYF. CDR3 DNA sequence: TGTGCCAGCAGCCTAGGGTATTCGGGCGACTACGAGCAGTACTTC.

This clonotype was seen ten or more times. V and J are TRBV28 and TRBJ1-1; D remains ambiguous. CDR3 length: 13 amino acids. Germline V gene sequence: CDR1 MDHEN, CDR2 SYDVKM. With 4 bases removed from V and 7 bases from J, the gap between germline ends came to 13 bases. The CDR3 DNA reads as TGTGCCAGCAGTTCCTCGTGGCGAATTGAAGCTTTCTTT. It encodes CASSSSWRIEAFF.

Remarks on this clonotype: Just one base apart from a much larger clone, this may be a read error. Here the CDR3 omits its conserved ending phenylalanine or tryptophan, so a read error is the likely source. The V gene is TRBV13, the J gene TRBJ1-2; D uncertain. The CDR3 runs 14 residues. V dropped 0 bases and J dropped 7 bases, with 12 bases sitting between them. Germline V gene sequence: CDR1 PRHDT, CDR2 FYEKMQ (reference sequence). As DNA, the CDR3 is TGTGCCAGCAGCTTAGGCCGGGTGTTGGCTGGCTACACCCTC. Amino acid sequence: CASSLGRVLAGYTL.

The sample holds many counts of this clonotype. The V and J genes are TRBV30 and TRBJ2-7, with 12 bases lining up with TRBD2. The CDR3 runs to 15 residues. Trimming took 3 bases from V and 3 from J; bases not matched to a gene: 6. Germline lookup yields CDR1 GTSNPN and CDR2 SVGIG (reference sequence). Here the CDR3 DNA reads TGTGCCTGGAGGCCTAGCGGGAGGGCCAGCTACGAGCAGTACTTC. It codes for CAWRPSGRASYEQYF.

There are many counts of this clonotype. The rearrangement links TRBV15 to TRBJ1-2, with D uncertain. Trimming stripped 0 bases from V and 5 bases from J, with 13 bases between. CDR1 is LNHNV, CDR2 YYDKDF, per germline (reference sequence). The CDR3 is 15 residues long. The CDR3: CATSRDLGMGYGYTF. The DNA of the CDR3 is TGTGCCACCAGCAGAGATTTAGGAATGGGGTATGGCTACACCTTC.

Many counts were recorded for this clonotype. The genes are TRBV28 and TRBJ2-7; a weak D match, TRBD2 (6 bases). Trimming removed 7 bases at V and 1 base at J, with 8 bases between. Germline V gene sequence: CDR1 MDHEN, CDR2 SYDVKM. The CDR3 length is 12 residues. CDR3 amino acids: CASTRGSYEQYF. In nucleotides, the CDR3 is TGTGCCAGCACCCGGGGGTCCTACGAGCAGTACTTC.

This clonotype was observed at least ten times. This rearrangement joins TRBV6-5 to TRBJ1-1, with 11 bases matching TRBD1. CDR1 and CDR2 from the germline V gene are MNHEY and SVGAGI. Trimming took 4 bases from V and 4 from J; bases not matched to a gene: 2. This CDR3 has 14 residues. The CDR3 DNA reads as TGTGCCAGCAGTTGGGACAGGGGGAGCACTGAAGCTTTCTTT. Its protein product is CASSWDRGSTEAFF.

This clonotype has only one observation. CDR3 loop: CASSEEGRGGYTF. CDR3 nucleotides: TGTGCCAGCAGTGAAGAGGGCAGAGGAGGCTACACCTTC. The genes are TRBV6-1 and TRBJ1-2; D not resolved. V lost 1 base, J lost 8 bases, and 11 bases lay in between. This CDR3 comprises 13 residues. The germline gives CDR1 MNHNS, CDR2 SASEGT.

This clonotype was detected many times. V and J are TRBV19 and TRBJ2-7, with a tentative D call TRBD1 (6 bases). The V end lost 2 bases, the J end lost 6 bases, and 17 bases lay between the germline ends. Germline assignment: CDR1 LNHDA and CDR2 SQIVND (reference sequence). This CDR3 has 15 residues. CDR3 protein: CASSITGTPSFEQYF. The CDR3 DNA reads as TGTGCCAGTAGTATAACCGGGACACCGAGTTTCGAGCAGTACTTC.